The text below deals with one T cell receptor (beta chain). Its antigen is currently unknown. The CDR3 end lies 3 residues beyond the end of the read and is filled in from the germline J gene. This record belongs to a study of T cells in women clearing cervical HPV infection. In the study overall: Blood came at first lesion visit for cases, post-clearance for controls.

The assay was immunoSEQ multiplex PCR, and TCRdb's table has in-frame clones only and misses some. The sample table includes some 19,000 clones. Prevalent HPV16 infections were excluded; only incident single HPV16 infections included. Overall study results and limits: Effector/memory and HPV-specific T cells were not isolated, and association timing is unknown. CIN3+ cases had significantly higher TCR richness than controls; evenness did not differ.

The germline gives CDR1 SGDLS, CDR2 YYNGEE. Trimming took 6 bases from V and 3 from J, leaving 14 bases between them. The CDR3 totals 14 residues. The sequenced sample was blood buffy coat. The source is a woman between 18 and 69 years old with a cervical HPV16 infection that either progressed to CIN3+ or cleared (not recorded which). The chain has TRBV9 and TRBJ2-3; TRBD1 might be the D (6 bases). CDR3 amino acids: CASNIQGETDTQYF. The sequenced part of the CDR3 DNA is TGTGCCAGCAACATACAGGGAGAGACAGATACG.